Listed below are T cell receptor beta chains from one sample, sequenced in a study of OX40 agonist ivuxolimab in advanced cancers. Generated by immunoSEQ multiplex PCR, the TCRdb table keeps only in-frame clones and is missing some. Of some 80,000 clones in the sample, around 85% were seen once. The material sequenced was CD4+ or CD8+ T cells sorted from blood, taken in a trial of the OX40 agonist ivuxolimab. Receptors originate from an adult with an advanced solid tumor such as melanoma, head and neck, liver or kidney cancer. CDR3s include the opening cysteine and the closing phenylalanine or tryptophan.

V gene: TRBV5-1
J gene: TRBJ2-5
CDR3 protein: CAGSLVGEETQYF

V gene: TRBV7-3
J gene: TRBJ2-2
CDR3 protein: CASSFGGVDGELFF

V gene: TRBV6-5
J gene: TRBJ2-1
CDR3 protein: CASSSRLFRGIDEQFF

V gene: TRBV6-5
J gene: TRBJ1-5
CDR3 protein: CASSYQGSNQPQHF

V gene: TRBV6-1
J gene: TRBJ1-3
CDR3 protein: CAILLRGANGNTIYF

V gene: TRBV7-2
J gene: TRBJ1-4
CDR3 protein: CASSLRSFGDEKLFF

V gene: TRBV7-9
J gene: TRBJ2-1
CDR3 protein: CASSLGQGVSDEQFF

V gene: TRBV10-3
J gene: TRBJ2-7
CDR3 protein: CAISDGLAALEQYF

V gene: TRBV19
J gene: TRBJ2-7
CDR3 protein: CASSMASGTGTYEQYF

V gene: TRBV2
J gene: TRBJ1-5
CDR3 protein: CASSDFPGQPQHF

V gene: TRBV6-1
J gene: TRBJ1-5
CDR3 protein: CASSDSTGASGNQPQHF

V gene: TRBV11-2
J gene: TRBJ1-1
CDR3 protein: CASSRSGLMNTEAFF

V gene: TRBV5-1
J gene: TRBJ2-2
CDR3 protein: CASRRSDGTGELFF

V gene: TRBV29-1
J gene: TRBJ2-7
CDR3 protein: CSVAGLADAYEQYF

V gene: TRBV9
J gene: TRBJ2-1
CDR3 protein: CASSVQWEAYNEQFF

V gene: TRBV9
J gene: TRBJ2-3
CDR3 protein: CASSVSIRAGSTDTQYF

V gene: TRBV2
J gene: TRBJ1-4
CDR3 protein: CASRTENNEKLFF

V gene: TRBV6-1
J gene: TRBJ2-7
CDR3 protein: CSGTGGYRGEQYF

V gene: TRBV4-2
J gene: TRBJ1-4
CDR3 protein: CASSLVSPGTGNEKLFF

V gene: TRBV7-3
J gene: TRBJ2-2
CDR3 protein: CASSSGARGGELFF

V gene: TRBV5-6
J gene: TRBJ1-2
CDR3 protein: CASSLGTGDGYTF

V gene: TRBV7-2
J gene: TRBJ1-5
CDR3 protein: CASSARTGDQPQHF

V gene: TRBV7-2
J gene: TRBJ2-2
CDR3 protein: CASSLDTGELFF

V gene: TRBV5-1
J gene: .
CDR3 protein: CASSTLTGSKNEQYF

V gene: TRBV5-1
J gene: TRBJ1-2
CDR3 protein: CASSLAGAKGYTF

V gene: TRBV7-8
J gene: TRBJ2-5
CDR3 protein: CASSSLAGANQETQYF

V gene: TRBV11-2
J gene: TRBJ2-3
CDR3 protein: CASRGLAGGLTDTQYF

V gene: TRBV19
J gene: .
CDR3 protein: CASSIDLGQTYEQYF

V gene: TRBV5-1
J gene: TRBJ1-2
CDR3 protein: CASSLAREDGYTF

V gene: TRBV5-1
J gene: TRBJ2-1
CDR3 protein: CASSLDPSFSTYNEQFF

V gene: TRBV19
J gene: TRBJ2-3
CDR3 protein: CASSRGPHASTDTQYF

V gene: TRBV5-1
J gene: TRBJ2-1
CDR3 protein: CASSLRTSGSDEQFF

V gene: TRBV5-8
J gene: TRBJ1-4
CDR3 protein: CASSPGTGYAGEKLFF

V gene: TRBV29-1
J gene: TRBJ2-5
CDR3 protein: CSVTSGSTVETQYF

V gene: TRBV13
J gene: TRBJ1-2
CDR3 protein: CASSLGLGGWGSSNGYTF

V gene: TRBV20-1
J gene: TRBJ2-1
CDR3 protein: CSALSSLEKFF

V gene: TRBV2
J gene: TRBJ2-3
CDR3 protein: CASSGGLALTDTQYF

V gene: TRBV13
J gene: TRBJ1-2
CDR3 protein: CASSYHRYGQGLRGVGYTF

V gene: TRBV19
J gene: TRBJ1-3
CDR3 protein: CASSIQLSSGNTIYF

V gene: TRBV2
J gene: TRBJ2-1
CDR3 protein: CASTGGVNEQFF

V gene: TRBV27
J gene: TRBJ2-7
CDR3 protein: CASSPLGQRYEQYF

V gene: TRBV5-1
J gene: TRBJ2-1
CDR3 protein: CASSPAQARVRLNYNEQFF

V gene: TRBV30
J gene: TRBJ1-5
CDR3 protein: CAWTQAGQPQHF

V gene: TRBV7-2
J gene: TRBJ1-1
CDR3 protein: CASSYRGATANTEAFF

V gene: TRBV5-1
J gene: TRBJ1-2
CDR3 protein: CASSLDGQGAGYTF

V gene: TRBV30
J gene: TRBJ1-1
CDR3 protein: CAWSIRGTEAFF

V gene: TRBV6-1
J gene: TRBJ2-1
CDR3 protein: CATSSTSGGYNEQFF

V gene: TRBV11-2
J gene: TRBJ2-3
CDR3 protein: CASSPQLAGETDTQYF

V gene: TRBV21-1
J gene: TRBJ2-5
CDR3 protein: CASSKALEGGDETQYF

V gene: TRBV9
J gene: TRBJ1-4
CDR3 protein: CASSVGHIATNEKLFF

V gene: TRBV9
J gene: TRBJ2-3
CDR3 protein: CASSVGDGRTDTQYF

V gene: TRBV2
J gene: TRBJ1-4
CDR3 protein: CASSRIEKLFF